Listed here are 20 T cell receptor beta chains from one sample, sequenced in a study of blood T cell repertoires in COVID-19. The assay was immunoSEQ multiplex PCR, and TCRdb's table has in-frame clones only and misses some. Of around 120,000 clones listed, about 80% are singletons. Sequenced material: peripheral blood. The receptors were gathered from a woman at least 80 years old with acute or convalescent COVID-19.

The chain recombines TRBV7-2 with TRBJ1-5; D ambiguous. The length of the CDR3 is 15 residues. CDR1 is SGHTA and CDR2 is FQGNSA in the germline V gene. V dropped 1 base and J dropped 5 bases, with 12 bases sitting between them. In nucleotides, the CDR3 is TGTGCCAGCAGCTTAGTTGGAGGGATGGATCAGCCCCAGCATTTT. Amino acid sequence: CASSLVGGMDQPQHF.

V usage is TRBV5-1 and J usage is TRBJ1-1; maybe TRBD1 (5 bases). This CDR3 contains 13 residues. The germline V gene encodes CDR1 SGHRS and CDR2 YFSETQ. V lost 2 bases, J lost 8 bases, and 13 bases lay in between. CDR3 amino acids: CASSFGQGGEAFF. The CDR3 DNA reads as TGCGCCAGCAGCTTCGGACAAGGAGGGGAAGCTTTCTTT.

V usage is TRBV6-6 and J usage is TRBJ2-1, with 10 positions matching TRBD1. V shed 3 bases, J shed 6 bases, and the junction held 8 bases outside the gene matches. This CDR3 spans 16 amino acids. The germline V gene encodes CDR1 MNHNY and CDR2 SVGAGI (reference sequence). The CDR3 coding sequence is TGTGCCAGCAGTTATTCGCCGGGACAGGGGTTCAATGAGCAGTTCTTC. It translates to CASSYSPGQGFNEQFF.

CDR3 amino acids: CASSSWEGSEAFF. CDR3 nucleotide sequence: TGTGCCAGCAGTTCCTGGGAGGGGTCTGAAGCTTTCTTT. The chain carries TRBV12-3 or TRBV12-4 and TRBJ1-1; TRBD1 is a possible D gene (5 bases). CDR3 length: 13 residues. The ends were cut back, 4 bases at V and 6 bases at J, with 12 bases in the middle.

The genes are TRBV7-2 and TRBJ2-1; D is unclear. With 7 bases removed from V and 0 bases from J, the gap between germline ends came to 13 bases. Germline V gives CDR1 SGHTA, CDR2 FQGNSA. The length of the CDR3 is 15 residues. The CDR3 nucleotides are TGTGCCAGCACCCCCGATTGGGCCTCCTACAATGAGCAGTTCTTC. Its translation: CASTPDWASYNEQFF. The full variable domain, in which reference TRBV7-2 and TRBJ2-1 provide the parts outside the CDR3, is GAGVSQSPSNKVTEKGKDVELRCDPISGHTALYWYRQSLGQGLEFLIYFQGNSAPDKSGLPSDRFSAERTGGSVSTLTIQRTQQEDSAVYLCASTPDWASYNEQFFGPGTRLTVL.

Only a few counts were recorded for this clone. This chain uses TRBV5-1 with TRBJ2-1; the match to TRBD1 covers 7 bases. The CDR3 covers 15 residues. Trimming removed 0 bases from V and 7 bases from J; junction bases left unmatched: 7. Germline V gene data show CDR1 as SGHRS and CDR2 as YFSETQ. The CDR3 DNA reads as TGCGCCAGCAGCTTGGACAAGGGGGCGCGGAATGAGCAGTTCTTC. It is translated as CASSLDKGARNEQFF.

The chain joins TRBV30 to TRBJ1-4; 8 nucleotides match TRBD1. Germline trimming cut 3 bases from V and 6 bases from J; bases unmatched to any gene: 15. The CDR3 sequence is 17 residues long. CDR1 and CDR2 (germline): GTSNPN, SVGIG (reference sequence). In DNA form, the CDR3 reads TGTGCCTGGAGGGGGATTGACGGGGACAGGCGGCATGAAAAACTGTTTTTT. This translates into CAWRGIDGDRRHEKLFF.

V and J are TRBV30 and TRBJ2-7, with 10 bases identical to TRBD2. The germline V gene has CDR1 GTSNPN and CDR2 SVGIG (reference sequence). The CDR3 has 16 amino acids. V lost 0 bases, J lost 6 bases, and 11 bases stayed unmatched. The CDR3 region has the DNA TGTGCCTGGAGTGTACAGTCTAGCGGGAGCGGCTTCGAGCAGTACTTC. Translated, it gives CAWSVQSSGSGFEQYF.

This clone was seen only once. The V call is TRBV5-4, the J call TRBJ1-2; no reliable D call. Per germline, CDR1 SGHNT and CDR2 YYREEE (reference sequence). This CDR3 region has 13 residues. The V gene lost 1 base and the J gene lost 5 bases, with 9 bases spanning the gap. The CDR3 DNA sequence: TGTGCCAGCAGCTTGCGCGCGGGGTATGGCTACACCTTC. Translation gives CASSLRAGYGYTF.

In DNA form, the CDR3 reads TGTGCCAGCAGTTTCGGGTACGGTATCAGTGGCTACACCTTC. Translated: CASSFGYGISGYTF. The chain couples TRBV6-5 to TRBJ1-2; D remains unclear. Germline V gene lookup returns CDR1 MNHEY and CDR2 SVGAGI. The CDR3 length is 14 residues. The germline V and J ends were trimmed by 4 bases and 7 bases, with 16 bases remaining between them.

This clone came up once. The CDR3 spells CSVEDSVADEQYF. In DNA form, the CDR3 reads TGCAGCGTTGAAGACTCAGTAGCGGACGAGCAGTACTTC. The chain has TRBV29-1 and TRBJ2-7; TRBD2 is a possible D gene (6 bases). Per germline, CDR1 SQVTM and CDR2 ANQGSEA. The CDR3 is made up of 13 amino acids. Deletions cut 0 bases from V and 5 bases from J, with 11 bases between.

The chain employs TRBV10-3 and TRBJ2-5, with D possibly TRBD2 on 5 matching bases. The CDR3 has 16 residues. CDR1 and CDR2 from the germline V gene are ENHRY and SYGVKD. Trimming removed 5 bases at V and 1 base at J, with 17 bases between. CDR3 coding DNA: TGTGCCATCAGTTCTACAGTTCCTCGGGGCCAAGAGACCCAGTACTTC. Translation: CAISSTVPRGQETQYF.

The chain combines TRBV2 with TRBJ1-4; a possible D gene is TRBD1 (5 bases). Germline-derived CDR1 and CDR2 are SNHLY and FYNNEI. The CDR3 is made up of 15 amino acids. V lost 3 bases and J lost 6, with 14 bases in between. For the CDR3, the DNA is TGTGCCAGCAGTGACCCCGGGGGTGAAGATGAAAAACTGTTTTTT. Encoded protein: CASSDPGGEDEKLFF.

This clone is a singleton in its sample. The chain couples TRBV7-2 to TRBJ1-6, with 8 nucleotides matching TRBD1. The CDR3 runs to 16 residues. Germline V CDR1 and CDR2: SGHTA, FQGNSA. With 5 bases clipped from V and 13 bases from J, the junction kept 16 bases outside the gene matches. The DNA of the CDR3 is TGTGCCAGCAGCCCCCGAGAAGGACAGGGAACAGTCCCCCTCCACTTT. It is translated as CASSPREGQGTVPLHF.

This clone was detected only once. Distinct nucleotide sequences in the sample also encode this CDR3. The V call is TRBV5-1, the J call TRBJ1-1; D not certain. Per the germline V gene, CDR1 is SGHRS and CDR2 is YFSETQ. V was pared by 1 base and J by 2 bases, with 6 bases between. The CDR3 is made up of 13 amino acids. The CDR3 nucleotides read TGCGCCAGCAGCTTGTCACAAAACACTGAAGCTTTCTTT. As protein: CASSLSQNTEAFF. Full variable domain (remainder filled in from reference TRBV5-1 and TRBJ1-1): KAGVTQTPRYLIKTRGQQVTLSCSPISGHRSVSWYQQTPGQGLQFLFEYFSETQRNKGNFPGRFSGRQFSNSRSEMNVSTLELGDSALYLCASSLSQNTEAFFGQGTRLTVV.

The rearrangement uses TRBV7-2 and TRBJ1-2; 7 bases align to TRBD1. CDR1 is SGHTA, CDR2 FQGNSA, per germline. The CDR3 sequence is 14 residues long. The J segment lost 2 bases and the V segment lost 3 bases, leaving 3 bases of the junction unmatched. The CDR3 loop is CASSLSQGNYGYTF. In DNA form, the CDR3 reads TGTGCCAGCAGCTTGTCACAGGGGAACTATGGCTACACCTTC.

The chain is built from TRBV24-1 and TRBJ2-3; a weak D match, TRBD2 (6 bases). Trimming stripped 4 bases from V and 2 bases from J, with 9 bases between. Looked up from germline, CDR1 is KGHDR and CDR2 is SFDVKD. There are 14 residues in the CDR3. CDR3 sequence (DNA): TGTGCCACCAGTGAGCGGGGACCCACAGATACGCAGTATTTT. Translation: CATSERGPTDTQYF.

This clone was counted between two and nine times. The gene calls are TRBV5-1 and TRBJ1-1; 9 bases are a match to TRBD1. CDR3 length: 16 amino acids. Germline CDR1 SGHRS, CDR2 YFSETQ. J was trimmed by 1 base and V by 3 bases; bases with no gene match: 7. In DNA form, the CDR3 reads TGCGCCAGCAGCTCGACAGGGGGAAGGGGGAACACTGAAGCTTTCTTT. Encoded protein: CASSSTGGRGNTEAFF.

The gene calls are TRBV10-3 and TRBJ2-2; TRBD1 aligns across 7 bases. Trimming cost V 7 bases and J 5 bases; bases outside gene matches: 7. The germline gives CDR1 ENHRY, CDR2 SYGVKD. The CDR3 spans 14 residues. CDR3 in DNA: TGTGCCATCACCGAGGGGGCCGGAACCGGGGAGCTGTTTTTT. Translation: CAITEGAGTGELFF.

The gene calls are TRBV5-5 and TRBJ1-2, with D possibly being TRBD1 (5 bases). Trimming took off 4 bases at V and 2 bases at J, with 21 bases between the two ends. This CDR3 region has 17 residues. Per the germline V gene, CDR1 is SGHKS and CDR2 is YYEKEE (reference sequence). The CDR3 spells CASSPGVSRVVNYGYTF. CDR3 DNA: TGTGCCAGCAGCCCGGGGGTCTCTCGGGTAGTAAACTATGGCTACACCTTC.